This TCR beta chain came from a study of identical twins. Unique molecular identifiers were present on cDNA, and template switching added a universal primer site. TCRdb recomputed calls from the 5' RACE reads with MiXCR, one row per CDR3 protein. Of 270,000 or so distinct CDR3 sequences in the sample, about 8.3% were seen once. Trimming took off 0 bases at V and 8 bases at J, with 6 bases between the two ends. Germline V gene data show CDR1 as SGHDN and CDR2 as FVKESK. The CDR3 length is 12 residues. This clonotype came up a few times. This same sample was also taken into another study, of yellow fever vaccine responses in identical twins.

The chain couples TRBV14 to TRBJ2-3; no clear D. The receptor comes from a young woman in good health. Sequencing used CD8+ T cells sorted from blood. The CDR3, as DNA: TGTGCCAGCAGCCAAGACCGCCTTACGCAGTATTTT. Amino acids: CASSQDRLTQYF.